This TCR beta chain was sequenced in a study of T cell repertoires in cytomegalovirus infection. Trimming pared 3 bases from V and 3 bases from J, leaving 10 bases between. This CDR3 is 14 amino acids long. This clonotype has at least ten counts. Its specificity is not known. TCRdb reprocessed the reads with MiXCR, giving one entry per CDR3 protein. Counted here are approximately 1,000,000 distinct CDR3 sequences, 25% to 40% occurring once; the ten biggest clones make up around 15%. The sequence derives from a human donor in good health (CMV status not recorded). Some clones in this sample may be carry-over from other donors' samples. The sample here was cultured CD8+ T cells from PBMCs, taken from culture after CMV antigen stimulation. J is TRBJ2-3 and V is TRBV12-3 or TRBV12-4, with D unclear. CDR3: CASSFLTRTDTQYF. The CDR3 DNA follows: TGTGCCAGCAGTTTCCTGACGAGGACAGATACGCAGTATTTT.